The 14 T cell receptor beta chains listed next were all sequenced from one sample in a study of T cells in Graves' hyperthyroidism and ophthalmopathy. What was amplified from RNA transcripts were TCR beta CDR3 regions. An initial round of RT-PCR targeting the TCR CDR3 relied on the HTBI primer set. TCRdb reprocessed the multiplex PCR reads with MiXCR, giving one entry per CDR3 protein. This repertoire shows about 520,000 distinct CDR3 sequences, approximately 25% found once; its top ten account for about 11%. The sample consisted of blood. These receptor sequences come from a woman in her 30s with Graves' ophthalmopathy.

This chain connects TRBV28 to TRBJ1-2; TRBD1 matches 7 bases. This CDR3 has 16 amino acids. Trimming at V came to 6 bases and at J to 4 bases, leaving 14 bases not matched to a gene. Per the germline V gene, CDR1 is MDHEN and CDR2 is SYDVKM. The CDR3 DNA reads as TGTGCCAGCAGGGACCGGGACAGCCCTACATCCTATGGCTACACCTTC. Protein: CASRDRDSPTSYGYTF.

This clonotype has ten or more counts. This chain uses TRBV28 with TRBJ2-7; D unclear. V was cut by 2 bases and J by 2 bases, with 13 bases left in between. The length of the CDR3 is 15 residues. Germline loops: CDR1 MDHEN, CDR2 SYDVKM. CDR3 amino acids: CASSLPQTLTYEQYF. CDR3 bases: TGTGCCAGCAGTTTACCGCAGACCCTAACCTACGAGCAGTACTTC. Full variable domain (missing parts from reference TRBV28 and TRBJ2-7): DVKVTQSSRYLVKRTGEKVFLECVQDMDHENMFWYRQDPGLGLRLIYFSYDVKMKEKGDIPEGYSVSREKKERFSLILESASTNQTSMYLCASSLPQTLTYEQYFGPGTRLTVT.

This clonotype turned up a few times. The gene calls are TRBV4-1 and TRBJ1-5, with TRBD1 matching 11 bases. Germline V lookup: CDR1 MGHRA, CDR2 YSYEKL. The J segment lost 0 bases and the V segment lost 3 bases, leaving 7 bases of the junction unmatched. The CDR3 contains 18 residues. The CDR3 region has the DNA TGCGCCAGCAGCCAGGGACAGGGGGGTTTTTATAGCAATCAGCCCCAGCATTTT. Its translation: CASSQGQGGFYSNQPQHF.

This clonotype has at least ten counts. The gene calls are TRBV12-3 or TRBV12-4 and TRBJ1-2; D not resolved. V lost 5 bases and J lost 6, with 10 bases in between. The CDR3 has 12 amino acids. The CDR3 region has the DNA TGTGCCAGCAGTCCCCTTGCGGATGGCTACACCTTC. This sequence encodes CASSPLADGYTF.

This clonotype was seen ten or more times. The gene calls are TRBV12-3 or TRBV12-4 and TRBJ1-1; D is ambiguous. This CDR3 has 12 residues. V shed 5 bases and J shed 6 bases, with 10 bases lying between them. CDR3 region: CASSGGFSEAFF. CDR3 sequence (DNA): TGTGCCAGCAGTGGAGGGTTCTCTGAAGCTTTCTTT.

Only a few counts were recorded for this clonotype. This chain links TRBV6-2 or TRBV6-3 with TRBJ2-5, with a possible D match to TRBD2 (6 bases). CDR3 length: 21 residues. V was pared by 6 bases and J by 4 bases, with 36 bases between. In germline, CDR1 is MNHEY, CDR2 SVGEGT. The CDR3 coding sequence is TGTGCCAGCAGACCCCTTCTCCCGGGGGAGGCGGGGACGAGGGGAGGAGAGACCCAGTACTTC. This translates into CASRPLLPGEAGTRGGETQYF.

The rearrangement uses TRBV5-6 and TRBJ2-2; D not resolved. This CDR3 has 15 amino acids. V lost 2 bases to trimming and J lost 1 base, with 9 bases between them. The germline CDR1 and CDR2 sequences are SGHDT and YYEEEE. The CDR3 nucleotides are TGTGCCAGCAGCTTAATGGGGATGAACACCGGGGAGCTGTTTTTT. Protein product: CASSLMGMNTGELFF.

This clonotype was found many times. The rearrangement joins TRBV5-1 to TRBJ1-5; 9 positions agree with TRBD1. CDR1 is SGHRS, CDR2 YFSETQ, per germline. The CDR3 extends over 14 amino acids. Unmatched junction bases numbered 4, after V lost 3 bases and J lost 6 bases. The CDR3 bases are TGCGCCAGCAGCTCACGACAGGGGGGTCAGCCCCAGCATTTT. Amino acid sequence: CASSSRQGGQPQHF.

This clonotype was observed at least ten times. The chain links TRBV10-2 to TRBJ2-7; D not certain. The CDR3 sequence is 13 residues long. Germline CDR1 and CDR2: WSHSY and SAAADI. V lost 5 bases and J 3 bases, leaving 11 bases between the germline ends. The CDR3 is CASSQQSNYEQYF. The CDR3 DNA reads as TGCGCCAGCAGTCAACAGTCGAACTACGAGCAGTACTTC.

In this sample, this clonotype turned up a few times. V is TRBV20-1 and J is TRBJ2-7; D is possibly TRBD1 (5 bases). The CDR3 covers 12 residues. The V gene's germline CDR1 is DFQATT and CDR2 SNEGSKA (reference sequence). Trimming removed 6 bases from V and 0 bases from J, with 9 bases in between. Here the CDR3 reads CSARQSSYEQYF. CDR3 DNA sequence: TGCAGTGCCAGACAGAGCTCCTACGAGCAGTACTTC.

This clonotype was seen at least ten times. CDR3 DNA sequence: TGTGCCAGCAGCAAACGGGACACCCAAGAGACCCAGTACTTC. It encodes CASSKRDTQETQYF. J is TRBJ2-5 and V is TRBV7-9, with a weak D call TRBD1 (6 bases). The CDR3 has 14 residues. Germline CDR1 SEHNR, CDR2 FQNEAQ (reference sequence). V was shortened by 5 bases and J by 1 base, with 11 bases between the two germline ends.

This clonotype occurred many times. The chain carries TRBV10-3 and TRBJ2-6; D remains unclear. The germline V gene has CDR1 ENHRY and CDR2 SYGVKD. The CDR3 loop spans 13 amino acids. The V gene lost 11 bases and the J gene lost 0 bases, with 8 bases spanning the gap. CDR3 sequence (DNA): TGTGCCTCCGAAAGCTCTGGGGCCAACGTCCTGACTTTC. Its translation is CASESSGANVLTF.

This clonotype was detected many times. The rearrangement links TRBV7-3 to TRBJ1-1, with D possibly matching TRBD1 (5 bases). This CDR3 has 17 residues. Germline V lookup: CDR1 SGHTA, CDR2 FQGTGA. The V gene lost 0 bases and the J gene lost 2 bases, with 16 bases spanning the gap. For the CDR3, the DNA is TGTGCCAGCAGCTTAACGGCGTTTGGGGCTCCTAACACTGAAGCTTTCTTT. Translation gives CASSLTAFGAPNTEAFF.

The chain recombines TRBV30 with TRBJ2-2; D unclear. Trimming left V 6 bases short and J 0 bases short, with 11 bases between. Germline-derived CDR1 and CDR2 are GTSNPN and SVGIG (reference sequence). This CDR3 has 14 residues. The CDR3 sequence is CACISFANTGELFF. Written as DNA, the CDR3 is TGTGCCTGTATCTCGTTCGCGAACACCGGGGAGCTGTTTTTT.